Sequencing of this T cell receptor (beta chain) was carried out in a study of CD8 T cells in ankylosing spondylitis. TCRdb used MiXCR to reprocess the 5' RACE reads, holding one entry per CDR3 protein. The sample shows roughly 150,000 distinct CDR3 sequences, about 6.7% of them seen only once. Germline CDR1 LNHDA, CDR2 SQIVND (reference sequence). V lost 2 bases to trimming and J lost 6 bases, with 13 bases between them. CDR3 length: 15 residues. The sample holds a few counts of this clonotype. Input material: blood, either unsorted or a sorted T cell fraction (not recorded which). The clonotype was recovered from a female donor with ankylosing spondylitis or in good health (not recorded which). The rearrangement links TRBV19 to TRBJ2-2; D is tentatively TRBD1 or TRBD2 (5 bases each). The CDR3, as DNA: TGTGCCAGTAGTATAACCGGGACCGGGCCCGGGGAGCTGTTTTTT. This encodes CASSITGTGPGELFF.